A single sample gave rise to the 8 T cell receptor beta chains below, sequenced in a study of cytomegalovirus exposure and HLA in healthy donors. The PCR used 60 Vbeta and 13 Jbeta primers. TCRdb's copy holds only in-frame clones and misses some; the assay was immunoSEQ multiplex PCR. There are 85,000 to 120,000 clones in the sample; approximately 79% occur only once, and 3.5% to 4% lies in the top ten. Sequenced: PBMCs. These receptors all stem from a man aged 60 to 75 in good health and CMV-seronegative.

The CDR3: CASSHRLGQNTGELFF. Written as DNA, the CDR3 is TGTGCCAGCAGCCACCGTCTGGGGCAGAACACCGGGGAGCTGTTTTTT. The chain combines TRBV11-2 with TRBJ2-2, with D possibly being TRBD1 (5 bases). V lost 5 bases and J lost 1, with 14 bases in between. This CDR3 has 16 amino acids. Germline lookup yields CDR1 SGHAT and CDR2 FQNNGV. The whole variable domain, remainder taken from reference TRBV11-2 and TRBJ2-2, is EAGVAQSPRYKIIEKRQSVAFWCNPISGHATLYWYQQILGQGPKLLIQFQNNGVVDDSQLPKDRFSAERLKGVDSTLKIQPAKLEDSAVYLCASSHRLGQNTGELFFGEGSRLTVL.

The V call is TRBV7-6, the J call TRBJ2-1, with 11 bases lining up with TRBD2. This CDR3 spans 14 amino acids. The V gene end was trimmed by 1 base and the J gene end by 13 bases; junction bases not matched to a gene: 6. Germline CDR1 and CDR2: SGHVS and FNYEAQ. The CDR3 reads CASSLELLAGAQFF. CDR3 coding DNA: TGTGCCAGCAGCTTAGAGTTACTAGCGGGAGCTCAGTTCTTC.

Only a few counts were recorded for this clone. The chain couples TRBV5-6 to TRBJ2-1; 7 bases align to TRBD1. The CDR3 has 12 residues. Germline V gene lookup returns CDR1 SGHDT and CDR2 YYEEEE. The V segment lost 5 bases and the J segment 13 bases; nucleotides outside the gene matches: 9. CDR3 sequence (DNA): TGTGCCAGCAGGACCTCCCGGGACAGACAGTTCTTC. Protein sequence: CASRTSRDRQFF.

The chain uses TRBV18 and TRBJ1-1; D ambiguous. Trimming took off 3 bases at V and 2 bases at J, with 7 bases between the two ends. Germline CDR1 is KGHSH and CDR2 is LQKENI. This CDR3 spans 13 amino acids. The CDR3 loop reads CASSPGLNTEAFF. Here the CDR3 DNA reads TGTGCCAGCTCACCCGGACTAAACACTGAAGCTTTCTTT.

CDR3 nucleotides: TGTGCCAGCAGCCTAGCGACGGGCCGGAACACTGAAGCTTTCTTT. Its translation: CASSLATGRNTEAFF. V usage is TRBV5-4 and J usage is TRBJ1-1; D gene uncertain. The CDR3 is 15 amino acids. Germline V gives CDR1 SGHNT, CDR2 YYREEE (reference sequence). Deletions cut 4 bases from V and 1 base from J, with 14 bases between.

This chain uses TRBV5-4 with TRBJ2-5; TRBD2 might be the D (6 bases). The V end lost 5 bases, the J end lost 5 bases, and 7 bases lay between the germline ends. Looked up from germline, CDR1 is SGHNT and CDR2 is YYREEE (reference sequence). The CDR3 runs to 11 residues. In nucleotides, the CDR3 is TGTGCCAGCAGTGGGGGGGAGACCCAGTACTTC. Its translation: CASSGGETQYF.

The gene calls are TRBV5-1 and TRBJ1-2, with D tentatively TRBD1 (5 bases). The germline V gene has CDR1 SGHRS and CDR2 YFSETQ. CDR3 size: 13 residues. Trimming left V 6 bases short and J 8 bases short, with 17 bases between. CDR3 bases: TGCGCCAGCACGGCAGGGAGGGACGAAGGCTACACCTTC. It specifies CASTAGRDEGYTF.

This clone has a single count. V usage is TRBV5-1 and J usage is TRBJ1-2, with 11 bases matching TRBD1. V lost 0 bases to trimming and J lost 7 bases; unmatched junction nucleotides: 5. The CDR3 extends over 15 amino acids. Germline CDR1 reads SGHRS; CDR2 reads YFSETQ. Here the CDR3 reads CASSLAPGTGGGYTF. For the CDR3, the DNA is TGCGCCAGCAGCTTGGCCCCCGGGACAGGGGGTGGCTACACCTTC.